A single sample gave rise to the 27 T cell receptor beta chains below, sequenced in a study of blood T cell repertoires in COVID-19. Assay used: immunoSEQ multiplex PCR; TCRdb lists only in-frame clones, some missing. The top ten hold approximately 4.7% of the sample, which has approximately 300,000 clones, 89% seen once. The specimen sequenced was PBMCs or T cells enriched from blood (not recorded which). These receptors originate from a man aged 55-75 years who had recovered from COVID-19.

The chain couples TRBV6-2 or TRBV6-3 to TRBJ2-1; D possibly corresponds to TRBD2 (6 bases). The CDR3 loop spans 15 amino acids. Deletions cut 6 bases from V and 1 base from J, with 13 bases between. Germline V gene sequence: CDR1 MNHEY, CDR2 SVGEGT. CDR3 bases: TGTGCCAGCAGCCGGGACTGGCAATCCTACAATGAGCAGTTCTTC. Translation gives CASSRDWQSYNEQFF.

The CDR3 loop is CASSYRGEQYF. The CDR3 region has the DNA TGTGCCAGCAGTTACCGGGGTGAGCAGTACTTC. The chain couples TRBV6-5 to TRBJ2-7; the D gene is possibly TRBD2 (5 bases). Trimming pared 2 bases from V and 7 bases from J, leaving 6 bases between. The CDR3 has 11 residues. The V gene's germline CDR1 is MNHEY and CDR2 SVGAGI.

The chain recombines TRBV5-1 with TRBJ1-2; D is possibly TRBD1 (5 bases). The CDR3 sequence is 13 residues long. V was clipped by 0 bases and J by 6 bases, with 9 bases between them. Germline CDR1 reads SGHRS; CDR2 reads YFSETQ. The CDR3 sequence is CASSLAGFNGYTF. CDR3 DNA sequence: TGCGCCAGCAGCTTGGCAGGGTTTAATGGCTACACCTTC.

The chain is built from TRBV7-9 and TRBJ1-3; no clear D gene. Trimming took 0 bases from V and 3 from J, leaving 12 bases between them. This CDR3 is 16 amino acids long. The V gene's germline CDR1 is SEHNR and CDR2 FQNEAQ (reference sequence). This CDR3 is CASSLATSMYGNTIYF. In nucleotides, the CDR3 is TGTGCCAGCAGCTTAGCTACTTCCATGTATGGAAACACCATATATTTT.

V usage is TRBV28 and J usage is TRBJ2-7, with TRBD2 matching over 9 bases. This CDR3 is 16 amino acids long. CDR1 is MDHEN, CDR2 SYDVKM, per germline. The junction had 5 bases not matched to a gene; V was cut back by 1 base and J by 1 base. The CDR3 nucleotides are TGTGCCAGCAGTTTATTAAGCGGGAGGTATTCCTACGAGCAGTACTTC. It yields the protein CASSLLSGRYSYEQYF.

CDR3 DNA: TGTGCCAGCAGCCCACAGGGTAGCCAAACCGGGGAGCTGTTTTTT. This encodes CASSPQGSQTGELFF. The chain is built from TRBV7-3 and TRBJ2-2, with D perhaps TRBD1 (6 bases). This CDR3 spans 15 amino acids. Germline V gene sequence: CDR1 SGHTA, CDR2 FQGTGA. The V end was cut by 5 bases, the J end by 5 bases, with 15 bases between.

This clone was recorded a few times. This chain connects TRBV2 to TRBJ2-7; 11 positions agree with TRBD2. CDR3 length equals 15 residues. The J segment lost 2 bases and the V segment lost 7 bases, leaving 7 bases of the junction unmatched. Germline V gives CDR1 SNHLY, CDR2 FYNNEI. The CDR3 DNA reads as TGTGCCAGCACTTCTAGCGGGAGGAGACCCTACGAGCAGTACTTC. This translates into CASTSSGRRPYEQYF. The full variable domain, in which reference TRBV2 and TRBJ2-7 provide the parts outside the CDR3, is EPEVTQTPSHQVTQMGQEVILRCVPISNHLYFYWYRQILGQKVEFLVSFYNNEISEKSEIFDDQFSVERPDGSNFTLKIRSTKLEDSAMYFCASTSSGRRPYEQYFGPGTRLTVT.

The chain recombines TRBV27 with TRBJ2-1; 10 positions agree with TRBD2. V lost 5 bases to trimming and J lost 4 bases; unmatched junction nucleotides: 14. Germline assignment: CDR1 MNHEY and CDR2 SMNVEV (reference sequence). The CDR3 runs to 18 residues. The CDR3 DNA reads TGTGCCAGCAGTCCTTCTCGGGCTAGCGGGAGTAATTACAATGAGCAGTTCTTC. Amino acids: CASSPSRASGSNYNEQFF.

The chain uses TRBV7-9 and TRBJ2-2, with 8 bases aligning to TRBD1. V shed 1 base and J 6 bases; nucleotides not matched to a gene: 4. This CDR3 has 15 residues. Germline CDR1 and CDR2: SEHNR and FQNEAQ (reference sequence). CDR3 DNA sequence: TGTGCCAGCAGCTTAGGACAGGGGAAGCCCGGGGAGCTGTTTTTT. Translation: CASSLGQGKPGELFF.

The chain is built from TRBV9 and TRBJ2-2, with 7 bases lining up with TRBD1. Germline CDR1 is SGDLS and CDR2 is YYNGEE. V gave up 0 bases and J gave up 7 bases; unmatched junction bases: 3. This CDR3 spans 14 amino acids. In DNA, the CDR3 is TGTGCCAGCAGCGTAGTAGGGGGCGTCGGGGAGCTGTTTTTT. Amino acid sequence: CASSVVGGVGELFF.

V is TRBV20-1 and J is TRBJ1-4, with 7 bases that match TRBD1. The CDR3 consists of 15 residues. Trimming cost V 3 bases and J 5 bases; bases outside gene matches: 9. Germline CDR1 and CDR2: DFQATT and SNEGSKA (reference sequence). The CDR3 DNA is TGCAGTGCTAGTAACCCCCGGGACAGCAATGAAAAACTGTTTTTT. This sequence encodes CSASNPRDSNEKLFF.

This sequence joins TRBV5-1 and TRBJ1-3; D is possibly TRBD1 (6 bases). The CDR3 has 15 residues. V was pared by 3 bases and J by 0 bases, with 10 bases between. The germline CDR1 and CDR2 sequences are SGHRS and YFSETQ. This chain's CDR3 is CASSSGQTSGNTIYF. The DNA for the CDR3 is TGCGCCAGCAGCTCTGGACAGACCTCTGGAAACACCATATATTTT.

The gene calls are TRBV30 and TRBJ2-7; 10 bases are shared with TRBD2. This CDR3 has 16 amino acids. Germline V gives CDR1 GTSNPN, CDR2 SVGIG (reference sequence). Trimming took 1 base from V and 2 from J; bases not matched to a gene: 8. In DNA, the CDR3 is TGTGCCTGGAGTGGCAGCTTAGCGGGAGGAGCCTACGAGCAGTACTTC. Translating it yields CAWSGSLAGGAYEQYF.

The chain has TRBV4-1 and TRBJ2-3, with TRBD2 identical over 13 bases. This CDR3 contains 18 residues. The germline V gene has CDR1 MGHRA and CDR2 YSYEKL. J was trimmed by 5 bases and V by 0 bases; bases with no gene match: 8. The CDR3 loop is CASSQDTSGRARGDTQYF. In DNA, the CDR3 is TGCGCCAGCAGCCAAGATACTAGCGGGAGGGCCCGGGGAGATACGCAGTATTTT.

This chain links TRBV12-1 with TRBJ2-7; TRBD1, the table's D call, lacks a check against the DNA. TRBV12-1 is shown as a pseudogene. This CDR3 region has 16 residues. The chain's CDR3 is CASRGKDRLFFYEQYF. In DNA form, the CDR3 reads TGTGCCAGCAGGGGAAAGGACAGGCTTTTTTTCTACGAGCAGTACTTC.

V usage is TRBV11-2 and J usage is TRBJ2-3; TRBD1 aligns across 9 bases. The J segment lost 7 bases and the V segment lost 6 bases, leaving 8 bases of the junction unmatched. The length of the CDR3 is 14 residues. Germline loops: CDR1 SGHAT, CDR2 FQNNGV. CDR3 residues: CASSLGTGSYTQYF. CDR3 bases: TGTGCCAGCAGTCTCGGGACAGGGTCATATACGCAGTATTTT.

This chain links TRBV5-1 with TRBJ1-1; TRBD1 is a possible D gene (5 bases). The V end was cut by 1 base, the J end by 6 bases, with 19 bases between. CDR3 length equals 16 residues. Looked up from germline, CDR1 is SGHRS and CDR2 is YFSETQ. The CDR3: CASSLLGGSRLPEAFF. The CDR3 DNA sequence: TGCGCCAGCAGCTTGTTGGGGGGGAGTCGTCTTCCTGAAGCTTTCTTT.

This chain joins TRBV6-5 and TRBJ2-7; 11 bases map to TRBD2. Germline CDR1 and CDR2: MNHEY and SVGAGI. Trimming cost V 6 bases and J 2 bases; bases outside gene matches: 6. This CDR3 is built from 15 residues. Here the CDR3 reads CASRPRTSGPYEQYF. As DNA, the CDR3 is TGTGCCAGCAGGCCCCGGACTAGCGGGCCCTACGAGCAGTACTTC.

This sequence joins TRBV19 and TRBJ2-6; no clear D. From germline, CDR1 is LNHDA and CDR2 SQIVND (reference sequence). With 3 bases removed from V and 0 bases from J, the gap between germline ends came to 3 bases. The CDR3 has 14 amino acids. CDR3 in amino acids: CASSIGSGANVLTF. The CDR3 region has the DNA TGTGCCAGTAGTATCGGCTCTGGGGCCAACGTCCTGACTTTC. The full variable domain, rest sourced from reference TRBV19 and TRBJ2-6, is DGGITQSPKYLFRKEGQNVTLSCEQNLNHDAMYWYRQDPGQGLRLIYYSQIVNDFQKGDIAEGYSVSREKKESFPLTVTSAQKNPTAFYLCASSIGSGANVLTFGAGSRLTVL.

CDR3 sequence reads: CASSQVGRGSYNEQFF. DNA for the CDR3: TGTGCCAGCAGCCAAGTCGGGAGAGGATCCTACAATGAGCAGTTCTTC. V is TRBV14 and J is TRBJ2-1, with a tentative D call TRBD2 (6 bases). The germline V and J ends were trimmed by 1 base and 1 base, with 11 bases remaining between them. This CDR3 is built from 16 residues. From germline, CDR1 is SGHDN and CDR2 FVKESK.

This clone was found once. The genes are TRBV29-1 and TRBJ2-1; 9 nucleotides match TRBD2. CDR1 is SQVTM and CDR2 is ANQGSEA in the germline V gene. The CDR3 covers 12 residues. The CDR3, as DNA: TGCAGTGGGACTAGCCGAACCTATGAGCAGTTCTTC. This gives the protein CSGTSRTYEQFF.

The chain employs TRBV15 and TRBJ2-3, with 10 nucleotides matching TRBD2. The CDR3 sequence is 15 residues long. Germline trimming cut 1 base from V and 7 bases from J; bases unmatched to any gene: 5. Germline values: CDR1 LNHNV, CDR2 YYDKDF (reference sequence). The DNA of the CDR3 is TGTGCCACCAGCAGAGTAGCGGGAGGAGTAAATACGCAGTATTTT. Its translation: CATSRVAGGVNTQYF. Full variable domain (remainder filled in from reference TRBV15 and TRBJ2-3): DAMVIQNPRYQVTQFGKPVTLSCSQTLNHNVMYWYQQKSSQAPKLLFHYYDKDFNNEADTPDNFQSRRPNTSFCFLDIRSPGLGDTAMYLCATSRVAGGVNTQYFGPGTRLTVL.

This clone was counted once. V usage is TRBV28 and J usage is TRBJ2-7; maybe TRBD1 (6 bases). Germline assignment: CDR1 MDHEN and CDR2 SYDVKM. Between the trimmed V and J ends, which lost 4 bases and 2 bases, there was a span of 9 bases. This CDR3 spans 13 amino acids. The chain's CDR3 is CASSSGTTYEQYF. CDR3 bases: TGTGCCAGCAGTTCCGGGACAACCTACGAGCAGTACTTC.

The rearrangement links TRBV5-1 to TRBJ2-1; 8 bases fit TRBD2. The CDR3 is 17 amino acids. In germline, CDR1 is SGHRS, CDR2 YFSETQ. The junction had 12 bases not matched to a gene; V was cut back by 1 base and J by 6 bases. The CDR3 loop is CASSLYIEREIINEQFF. The CDR3 DNA follows: TGCGCCAGCAGCTTGTACATCGAGCGGGAGATTATCAATGAGCAGTTCTTC.

This clone was seen only once. This chain links TRBV11-2 with TRBJ2-3; D is unresolved. V dropped 1 base and J dropped 2 bases, with 16 bases sitting between them. CDR3 length: 17 residues. Germline V CDR1 and CDR2: SGHAT, FQNNGV. CDR3 sequence: CASSLAPGTFATDTQYF. The DNA of the CDR3 is TGTGCCAGCAGCTTAGCCCCAGGAACCTTTGCCACAGATACGCAGTATTTT. Complete variable domain (other parts from reference TRBV11-2 and TRBJ2-3): EAGVAQSPRYKIIEKRQSVAFWCNPISGHATLYWYQQILGQGPKLLIQFQNNGVVDDSQLPKDRFSAERLKGVDSTLKIQPAKLEDSAVYLCASSLAPGTFATDTQYFGPGTRLTVL.

V and J are TRBV6-6 and TRBJ2-7; D is perhaps TRBD2 (6 bases). Germline loops: CDR1 MNHNY, CDR2 SVGAGI (reference sequence). The CDR3 extends over 14 amino acids. The V end lost 2 bases, the J end lost 2 bases, and 10 bases lay between the germline ends. CDR3 bases: TGTGCCAGCAGTTACCGACTAGACCCCTACGAGCAGTACTTC. The encoded protein is CASSYRLDPYEQYF.

V gene TRBV4-3 combines with J gene TRBJ2-2, with TRBD1 as a possible D gene (6 bases). Trimming stripped 0 bases from V and 8 bases from J, with 19 bases between. The CDR3 has 17 residues. Germline assignment: CDR1 LGHNA and CDR2 YSLEER. CDR3 sequence: CASSQDGTPPWGGELFF. In nucleotides, the CDR3 is TGCGCCAGCAGCCAAGACGGGACACCACCCTGGGGGGGGGAGCTGTTTTTT.